This TCR beta chain was obtained from a study of CD8 T cells in ankylosing spondylitis. This clonotype was found many times. What it binds is not known. TCRdb itself ran the 5' RACE reads through MiXCR, one entry per CDR3 protein. In the table there are roughly 230,000 distinct CDR3 sequences, over 9.5% of which are singletons. Germline V lookup: CDR1 SGHAT, CDR2 FQNNGV. This CDR3 contains 12 residues. V was clipped by 3 bases and J by 0 bases, with 2 bases between them. General study points: Previous work reported some of these motif variants in the synovial fluid and blood of reactive arthritis. Peripheral blood held disease-linked clones only at relatively low frequency, and these were CD8+. Seemingly distinctive of ankylosing spondylitis blood was a TCR beta motif formed by eight highly homologous variants. Reportedly, disease-linked clones are significantly enriched in ankylosing spondylitis patients' matched synovial fluid.

The TCR originated in a male donor with ankylosing spondylitis or in good health (not recorded which). The chain couples TRBV11-2 to TRBJ2-5, with D unresolved. The source material was blood, either unsorted or a sorted T cell fraction (not recorded which). DNA for the CDR3: TGTGCCAGCAGCTTTTACCAAGAGACCCAGTACTTC. Translated: CASSFYQETQYF.